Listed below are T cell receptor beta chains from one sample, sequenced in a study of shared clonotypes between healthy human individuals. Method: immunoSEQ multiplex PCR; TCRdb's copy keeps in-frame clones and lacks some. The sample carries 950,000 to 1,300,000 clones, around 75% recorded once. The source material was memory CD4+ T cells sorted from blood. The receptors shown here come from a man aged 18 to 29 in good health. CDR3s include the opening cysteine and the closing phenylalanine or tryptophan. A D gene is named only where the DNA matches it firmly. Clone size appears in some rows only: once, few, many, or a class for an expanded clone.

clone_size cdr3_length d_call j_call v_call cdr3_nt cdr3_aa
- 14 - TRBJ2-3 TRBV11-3 TGTGCCAGCAGCTCGAGGACCGGCACAGATACGCAGTATTTT CASSSRTGTDTQYF
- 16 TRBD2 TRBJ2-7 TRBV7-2 TGTGCCAGCAGCTCGTGGGGACTAGCGGAATCCTACGAGCAGTACTTC CASSSWGLAESYEQYF
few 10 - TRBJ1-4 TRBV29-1 TGCAGCGTTGGCGATGAAAAACTGTTTTTT CSVGDEKLFF
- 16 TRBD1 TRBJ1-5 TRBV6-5 TGTGCCAGCAGTTCGGCCGGGACAGGGCCCAATCAGCCCCAGCATTTT CASSSAGTGPNQPQHF
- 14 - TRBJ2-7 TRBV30 TGTGCCTGGAGTGTACTAGGCGACGCCTACGAGCAGTACTTC CAWSVLGDAYEQYF
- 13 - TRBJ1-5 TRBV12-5 TGTGCTAGTGGTTTGGCAGAGGATCAGCCCCAGCATTTT CASGLAEDQPQHF
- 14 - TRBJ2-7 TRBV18 TGTGCCAGCTCTCCAGGGAGGATCGGCTACGAGCAGTACTTC CASSPGRIGYEQYF
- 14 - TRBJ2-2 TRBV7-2 TGTGCCAGCAGCTTAGGCCCAGCTGCCGGGGAGCTGTTTTTT CASSLGPAAGELFF
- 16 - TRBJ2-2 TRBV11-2 TGTGCCAGCAGCTTAACTCCACAGGGTTACACCGGGGAGCTGTTTTTT CASSLTPQGYTGELFF
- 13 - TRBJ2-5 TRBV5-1 TGCGCCAGCAGCTTTGACTTGCAAGAGACCCAGTACTTC CASSFDLQETQYF
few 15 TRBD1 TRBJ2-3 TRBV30 TGTGCCTGGATCCCGGGGCAGGGGGCTAGAGATACGCAGTATTTT CAWIPGQGARDTQYF
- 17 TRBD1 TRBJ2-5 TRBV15 TGTGCCACCAGCAGAGTAAGGACAGGGCTCAAGGGAGAGACCCAGTACTTC CATSRVRTGLKGETQYF
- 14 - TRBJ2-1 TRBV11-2 TGTGCCAGCAGCCCCCGAGCGAGCTACAATGAGCAGTTCTTC CASSPRASYNEQFF
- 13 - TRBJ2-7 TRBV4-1 TGCGCCAGCAGCCAAGATCGGGGATACGAGCAGTACTTC CASSQDRGYEQYF
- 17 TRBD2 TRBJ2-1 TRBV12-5 TGTGCTAGTGGTTTGGGACTCCCGGGACTAGCGGGAGTGGTGCAGTTCTTC CASGLGLPGLAGVVQFF
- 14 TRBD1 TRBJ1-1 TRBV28 TGTGCCAGCAGTCTAGACAGGGGTGGCACTGAAGCTTTCTTT CASSLDRGGTEAFF
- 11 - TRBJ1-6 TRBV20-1 TGCAGTGCTAGTGGGAAGTCACCCCTCCACTTT CSASGKSPLHF
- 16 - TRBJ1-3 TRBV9 TGTGCCAGCAGCGCCCTTTCAACGAAGCTAGGAAACACCATATATTTT CASSALSTKLGNTIYF
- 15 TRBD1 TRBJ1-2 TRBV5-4 TGTGCCAGCAGCTTGGCGGACAGGCTTAACTATGGCTACACCTTC CASSLADRLNYGYTF
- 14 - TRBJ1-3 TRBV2 TGTGCCAGCAGTGGAGGAAACTCTGGAAACACCATATATTTT CASSGGNSGNTIYF
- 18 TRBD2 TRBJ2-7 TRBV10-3 TGTGCCATCAGTGAGTCACCGGGACTAGCGGGAGTTTCCTACGAGCAGTACTTC CAISESPGLAGVSYEQYF
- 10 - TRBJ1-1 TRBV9 TGTGCCCCTCCAGGCACTGAAGCTTTCTTT CAPPGTEAFF
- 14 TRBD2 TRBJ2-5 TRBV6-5 TGTGCCAGCAGTTACTCGGGCGGGAGAAAGACCCAGTACTTC CASSYSGGRKTQYF
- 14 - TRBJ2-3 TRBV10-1 TGCGCCAGCAGTGAGTCGCCCGGAACAGATACGCAGTATTTT CASSESPGTDTQYF
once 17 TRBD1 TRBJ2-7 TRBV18 TGTGCCAGCTCACCGCCGAAACAGGGGGCTGGATCCTACGAGCAGTACTTC CASSPPKQGAGSYEQYF
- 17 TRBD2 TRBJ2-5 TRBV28 TGTGCCAGCAGTTCCCGGCTAGCGGGGGCCGGGCGGGAGACCCAGTACTTC CASSSRLAGAGRETQYF
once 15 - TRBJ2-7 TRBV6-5 TGTGCCAGCAGTTACTCTGATCAGGGCCAATACGAGCAGTACTTC CASSYSDQGQYEQYF
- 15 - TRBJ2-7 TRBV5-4 TGTGCCAGCAGCTTAAGCGGGACAGCGTCCTACGAGCAGTACTTC CASSLSGTASYEQYF
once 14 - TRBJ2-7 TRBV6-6 TGTGCCAGCAGTCCCCGACAGCTATCCTACGAGCAGTACTTC CASSPRQLSYEQYF
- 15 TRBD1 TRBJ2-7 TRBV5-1 TGCGCCAGCAGCTTGGCGGGTCAGGGGGCAGGAGAGCAGTACTTC CASSLAGQGAGEQYF
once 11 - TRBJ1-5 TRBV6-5 TGTGCCAGCAGTCAGAATCAGCCCCAGCATTTT CASSQNQPQHF
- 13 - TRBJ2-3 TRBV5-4 TGTGCCAGCAGCTTCACCAGGACAGATACGCAGTATTTT CASSFTRTDTQYF